Sequencing of this T cell receptor (beta chain) was carried out in a study of blood T cell repertoires in COVID-19. Under the authors' procedure: The authors estimated nucleated cell counts from reference gene primer amplification. The method was immunoSEQ multiplex PCR; TCRdb's version includes in-frame clones alone and lacks a portion of them. D and trimming were read from the DNA, whereas the V and J calls and clone size are those reported in that table. The sample lists about 200,000 clones, about 82% occurring once. The CDR3 consists of 15 residues. Germline V gene sequence: CDR1 MDHEN, CDR2 SYDVKM. The germline V and J ends were trimmed by 2 bases and 6 bases, with 14 bases remaining between them. Categorization into cohorts depended on clinical history that participants reported.

This clonotype was obtained from a man between 35 and 55 years old with acute COVID-19. The sequencing sample was made of PBMCs or T cells enriched from blood (not recorded which). This chain links TRBV28 with TRBJ1-5, with D possibly TRBD1 on 5 matching bases. In nucleotides, the CDR3 is TGTGCCAGCAGTTTAGGTTGGGGGGGTCGTCAGCCCCAGCATTTT. This codes for CASSLGWGGRQPQHF.